This entry lists 4 T cell receptor beta chains sequenced from one sample in a study of T cell changes during pregnancy in multiple sclerosis. The method was immunoSEQ multiplex PCR; TCRdb's version includes in-frame clones alone and lacks a portion of them. Found here are 15,000 to 20,000 clones, about 90% of them singletons; the top ten hold about 14%. Sequenced material: CD8+ T cells from peripheral blood mononuclear cells, taken in the third trimester of pregnancy. Every receptor here comes from a female donor in good health, enrolled as a control in a pregnancy study.

The V and J genes are TRBV7-9 and TRBJ2-7; no clear D gene. The germline V and J ends were trimmed by 2 bases and 2 bases, with 7 bases remaining between them. This CDR3 has 13 amino acids. Germline V gives CDR1 SEHNR, CDR2 FQNEAQ (reference sequence). The CDR3 DNA follows: TGTGCCAGCAGCTTATTGTTTACCTACGAGCAGTACTTC. Amino acids: CASSLLFTYEQYF.

This clone was detected ten times or more. The sample carries other DNA sequences with the same CDR3. This chain uses TRBV6-1 with TRBJ1-3; D gene ambiguous. This CDR3 is built from 14 residues. Germline V CDR1 and CDR2: MNHNS, SASEGT. The V end was cut by 2 bases, the J end by 1 base, with 6 bases between. In DNA, the CDR3 is TGTGCCAGCAGTGAACAGTCTTCTGGAAACACCATATATTTT. It yields the protein CASSEQSSGNTIYF.

V gene TRBV27 combines with J gene TRBJ2-3; TRBD2 aligns across 8 bases. Germline V gene sequence: CDR1 MNHEY, CDR2 SMNVEV (reference sequence). This CDR3 spans 14 amino acids. Germline trimming cut 6 bases from V and 2 bases from J; bases unmatched to any gene: 4. The CDR3 region is CASRVAGHTDTQYF. The DNA of the CDR3 is TGTGCCAGCAGAGTAGCGGGACACACAGATACGCAGTATTTT.

This chain links TRBV28 with TRBJ1-6; possibly TRBD1 for D (6 bases). V shed 3 bases and J shed 6 bases, with 12 bases lying between them. The CDR3 extends over 15 amino acids. Germline lookup yields CDR1 MDHEN and CDR2 SYDVKM. The CDR3 here is CASSFTGIGNSPLHF. In DNA, the CDR3 is TGTGCCAGCAGTTTTACAGGGATAGGTAATTCACCCCTCCACTTT.